This T cell receptor beta chain comes out of a study of T-cell reconstitution after alpha-beta-depleted transplantation in children. The study's findings and limits: After one year, T-cell counts and TCRbeta diversity mostly came from new T cells.

This clonotype was recorded at least ten times. Its target is unknown. V dropped 5 bases and J dropped 4 bases, with 14 bases sitting between them. This CDR3 comprises 14 residues. Germline V gene data show CDR1 as SGHRS and CDR2 as YFSETQ. The TCRbeta library was prepared with unique molecular identifiers. TCRdb fed the PCR reads into MiXCR, producing one record per CDR3 protein. The sample includes some 300,000 distinct CDR3 sequences, roughly 8.2% of them seen just once. The specimen was peripheral blood, collected 360 days after TCRalphabeta/CD19-depleted stem cell transplant. The clonotype was recovered from a female patient aged 2 to 10 who had a stem cell transplant for Fanconi anemia, so the T cells may come from the graft donor. The chain has TRBV5-1 and TRBJ2-3; D may match TRBD1 or TRBD2 (6 bases each). The CDR3 coding sequence is TGCGCCAGCAGGAGCGTTGGGGGGCCAGATACGCAGTATTTT. It yields the protein CASRSVGGPDTQYF.